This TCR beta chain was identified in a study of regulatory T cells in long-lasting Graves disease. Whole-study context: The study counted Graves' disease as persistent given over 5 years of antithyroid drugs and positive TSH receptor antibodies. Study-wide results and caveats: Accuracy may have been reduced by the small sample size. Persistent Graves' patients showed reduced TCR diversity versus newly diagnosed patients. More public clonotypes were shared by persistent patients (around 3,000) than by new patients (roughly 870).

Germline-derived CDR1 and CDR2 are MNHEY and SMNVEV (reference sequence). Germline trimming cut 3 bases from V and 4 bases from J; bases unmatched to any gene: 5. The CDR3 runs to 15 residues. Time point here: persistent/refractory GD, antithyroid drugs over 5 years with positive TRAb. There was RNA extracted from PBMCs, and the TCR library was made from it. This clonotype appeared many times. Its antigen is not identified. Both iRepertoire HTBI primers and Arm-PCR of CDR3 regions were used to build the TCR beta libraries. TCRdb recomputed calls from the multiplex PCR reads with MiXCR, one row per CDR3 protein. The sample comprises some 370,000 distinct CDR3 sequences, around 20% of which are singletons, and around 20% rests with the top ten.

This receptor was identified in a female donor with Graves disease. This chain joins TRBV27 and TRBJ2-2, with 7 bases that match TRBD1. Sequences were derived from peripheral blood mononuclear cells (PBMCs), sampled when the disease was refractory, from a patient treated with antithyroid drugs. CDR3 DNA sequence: TGTGCCAGCAGTTTCGGGACAGAACCCACCGGGGAGCTGTTTTTT. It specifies CASSFGTEPTGELFF.